A selection of T cell receptor beta chains follows, all from one sample in a study of cytomegalovirus exposure and HLA in healthy donors. The protocol was immunoSEQ multiplex PCR, while the TCRdb copy is restricted to in-frame clones and leaves out a portion. The sample data list tens of thousands of clones. The sample comprised PBMCs. Source of these receptors: a woman in her 40s in good health and CMV-seropositive. CDR3s leave out the opening cysteine and the closing phenylalanine or tryptophan. For some rows the clone size is stated as once, few or many, or as a class when expanded; others skip it.

abundance: NA; v_gene: TRBV6-1; j_gene: TRBJ2-7; CDR3aa: ASSSSGRAYEQY
abundance: NA; v_gene: TRBV18; j_gene: TRBJ2-7; CDR3aa: ASSPSGQIYEQY
abundance: NA; v_gene: TRBV4-2; j_gene: TRBJ1-4; CDR3aa: ASSQDPLGGGKLNEKLF
abundance: NA; v_gene: TRBV29-1; j_gene: TRBJ2-3; CDR3aa: SVGVSGRADTQY
abundance: NA; v_gene: TRBV2; j_gene: TRBJ2-7; CDR3aa: ASRGRYEQY
abundance: NA; v_gene: TRBV7-2; j_gene: TRBJ1-2; CDR3aa: ASSPGTAPNYGYT
abundance: NA; v_gene: TRBV7-6; j_gene: TRBJ2-6; CDR3aa: ASRPGLAVSGANVLT
abundance: NA; v_gene: TRBV7-7; j_gene: TRBJ2-7; CDR3aa: ASSLRGQGFDEQY
abundance: NA; v_gene: TRBV29-1; j_gene: TRBJ2-2; CDR3aa: SVERTSRGELF
abundance: NA; v_gene: TRBV6-5; j_gene: TRBJ2-1; CDR3aa: ASRADRGLHL
abundance: NA; v_gene: TRBV4-1; j_gene: TRBJ1-1; CDR3aa: ASSQGPRGTEAF
abundance: NA; v_gene: TRBV14; j_gene: TRBJ2-3; CDR3aa: ANSSGSTDTQY
abundance: NA; v_gene: TRBV5-5; j_gene: TRBJ2-2; CDR3aa: ASSSPESTGELF
abundance: NA; v_gene: TRBV7-3; j_gene: TRBJ2-3; CDR3aa: ASSPRHGTVTDTQY
abundance: NA; v_gene: TRBV18; j_gene: TRBJ2-1; CDR3aa: ASSPQSGVGEQF
abundance: NA; v_gene: TRBV7-9; j_gene: TRBJ2-1; CDR3aa: ASSGLNNEQF
abundance: NA; v_gene: TRBV9; j_gene: TRBJ1-1; CDR3aa: ASSVGVGWNTEAF
abundance: NA; v_gene: TRBV2; j_gene: TRBJ2-2; CDR3aa: ASQRGSLAGELF
abundance: NA; v_gene: TRBV7-6; j_gene: TRBJ1-1; CDR3aa: ASSLRGPNTEAF
abundance: NA; v_gene: TRBV29-1; j_gene: TRBJ2-1; CDR3aa: SVGLVANEQF
abundance: NA; v_gene: TRBV7-9; j_gene: TRBJ2-7; CDR3aa: ASSLAGGPYEQY
abundance: NA; v_gene: TRBV5-6; j_gene: TRBJ1-4; CDR3aa: ASSLHTGNNEKLF
abundance: NA; v_gene: TRBV7-9; j_gene: TRBJ2-1; CDR3aa: ASIPGGGRGYEQF
abundance: NA; v_gene: TRBV7-8; j_gene: TRBJ2-1; CDR3aa: ASSSTDNEQF
abundance: NA; v_gene: TRBV6-4; j_gene: TRBJ1-4; CDR3aa: ASSTETGANEKLF
abundance: NA; v_gene: TRBV6-5; j_gene: TRBJ2-5; CDR3aa: ASSYGSGTQY
abundance: NA; v_gene: TRBV4-1; j_gene: TRBJ2-3; CDR3aa: ASSRQDRTDTQY
abundance: NA; v_gene: TRBV6-6; j_gene: TRBJ2-2; CDR3aa: ASSSPPGEELF
abundance: NA; v_gene: TRBV5-4; j_gene: TRBJ2-7; CDR3aa: ASSLGGGVYEQY
abundance: NA; v_gene: TRBV6-5; j_gene: TRBJ2-1; CDR3aa: ASSYIQRGYNEQF
abundance: NA; v_gene: TRBV19; j_gene: TRBJ1-5; CDR3aa: ASSIIQGGNQPQH
abundance: NA; v_gene: TRBV29-1; j_gene: TRBJ1-1; CDR3aa: RAGTVEAF
abundance: NA; v_gene: TRBV19; j_gene: TRBJ2-6; CDR3aa: ASSIERSGANVLT
abundance: NA; v_gene: TRBV5-1; j_gene: TRBJ2-3; CDR3aa: ASRLGLAGDTQY
abundance: NA; v_gene: TRBV10-3; j_gene: TRBJ2-1; CDR3aa: AISESGEQF
abundance: NA; v_gene: TRBV4-1; j_gene: TRBJ1-1; CDR3aa: ASSQEVQGANTEAF
abundance: medium-sized; v_gene: TRBV19; j_gene: TRBJ1-1; CDR3aa: ASGQPNTEAF
abundance: NA; v_gene: TRBV6-5; j_gene: TRBJ2-2; CDR3aa: ASKPGLARTGELF
abundance: NA; v_gene: TRBV30; j_gene: TRBJ2-7; CDR3aa: AWSGDRGIGYEQY
abundance: NA; v_gene: TRBV19; j_gene: TRBJ2-7; CDR3aa: ASKDRDPSAYEQY
abundance: NA; v_gene: TRBV15; j_gene: TRBJ2-5; CDR3aa: ATSRDRQQETQY
abundance: NA; v_gene: TRBV7-2; j_gene: TRBJ2-1; CDR3aa: ASSLAASALYEQF
abundance: NA; v_gene: TRBV4-3; j_gene: TRBJ1-1; CDR3aa: ASSRWTGGNSEAF
abundance: NA; v_gene: TRBV7-9; j_gene: TRBJ2-3; CDR3aa: ASSPGAVTDTQY